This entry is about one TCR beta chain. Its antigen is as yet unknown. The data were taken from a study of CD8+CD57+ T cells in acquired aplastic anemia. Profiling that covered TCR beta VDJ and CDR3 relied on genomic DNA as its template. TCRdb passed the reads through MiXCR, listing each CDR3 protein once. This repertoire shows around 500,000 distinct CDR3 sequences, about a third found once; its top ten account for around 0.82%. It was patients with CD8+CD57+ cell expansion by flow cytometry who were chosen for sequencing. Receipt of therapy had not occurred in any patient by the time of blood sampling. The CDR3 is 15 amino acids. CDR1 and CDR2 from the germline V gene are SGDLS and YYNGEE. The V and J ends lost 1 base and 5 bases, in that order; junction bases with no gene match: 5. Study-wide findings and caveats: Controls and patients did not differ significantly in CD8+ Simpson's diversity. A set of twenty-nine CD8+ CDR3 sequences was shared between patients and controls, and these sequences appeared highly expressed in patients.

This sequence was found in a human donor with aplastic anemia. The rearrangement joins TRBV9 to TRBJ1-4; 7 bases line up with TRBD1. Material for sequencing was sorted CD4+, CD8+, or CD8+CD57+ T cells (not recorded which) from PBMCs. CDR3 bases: TGTGCCAGCAGCGTACAAGGGGGCGCCAATGAAAAACTGTTTTTT. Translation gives CASSVQGGANEKLFF.